This T cell receptor (beta chain) was recorded in a study of cytomegalovirus exposure and HLA in healthy donors. The PCR employed 60 Vbeta primers together with 13 Jbeta primers. Profiling relied on immunoSEQ multiplex PCR, and the TCRdb table lists in-frame clones only, not all of them. The table lists 75,000 to 100,000 clones, approximately 79% of them singletons, with around 19% in the top ten. This clonotype was obtained from an older woman in good health and CMV-seropositive. The material sequenced was PBMCs.

The CDR3 nucleotides read TGCGCCAGCCGGAAATGGGTTATGGGGGGGGATTACGAGCAGTACTTC. Protein sequence: CASRKWVMGGDYEQYF. The chain couples TRBV4-1 to TRBJ2-7, with 7 positions matching TRBD2. After removal of 8 bases from V and 4 bases from J, the junction contained 17 bases not matched to a gene. The germline V gene encodes CDR1 MGHRA and CDR2 YSYEKL. The CDR3 totals 16 residues.